The 22 T cell receptor beta chains given below trace back to one sample, sequenced in a study of cytomegalovirus exposure and HLA in healthy donors. The PCR used 60 Vbeta and 13 Jbeta primers. Produced via immunoSEQ multiplex PCR; TCRdb's table is partial and in-frame only. The table includes about 99,000 clones, approximately 80% detected once. The specimen sequenced was PBMCs. Receptors originate from a male donor in good health and CMV-seropositive.

The chain employs TRBV29-1 and TRBJ2-2, with 7 bases matching TRBD1. CDR1 is SQVTM and CDR2 is ANQGSEA in the germline V gene. This CDR3 is built from 17 residues. The V and J ends lost 0 bases and 3 bases, in that order; junction bases with no gene match: 10. The CDR3 sequence: CSVEDFDRAGDTGELFF. In nucleotides, the CDR3 is TGCAGCGTTGAAGACTTCGACAGGGCTGGGGACACCGGGGAGCTGTTTTTT.

A few counts support this clone. J is TRBJ2-7 and V is TRBV27; 7 bases are a match to TRBD1. Germline CDR1 and CDR2: MNHEY and SMNVEV (reference sequence). V lost 2 bases and J lost 2; bases outside the gene matches: 0. This CDR3 contains 13 residues. CDR3 in amino acids: CASSLQGAYEQYF. The CDR3 nucleotides read TGTGCCAGCAGTTTACAGGGGGCCTACGAGCAGTACTTC.

The J gene is TRBJ1-6, the V gene TRBV7-8; a possible D gene is TRBD1 (5 bases). The CDR3 consists of 17 residues. CDR1 and CDR2 (germline): SGHVS, FQNEAQ. Trimming took off 2 bases at V and 5 bases at J, with 16 bases between the two ends. The chain's CDR3 is CASSLQGAGRHNSPLHF. In DNA form, the CDR3 reads TGTGCCAGCAGCTTACAAGGAGCGGGACGGCATAATTCACCCCTCCACTTT.

The J gene is TRBJ2-7, the V gene TRBV27, with a possible D match to TRBD1 (6 bases). Germline CDR1 is MNHEY and CDR2 is SMNVEV (reference sequence). Trimming shortened V by 3 bases and J by 3 bases, and 12 bases separated the two germline ends. The CDR3 runs to 14 residues. Here the CDR3 DNA reads TGTGCCAGCAGTTTGGGTACAGGGCGCTACGAGCAGTACTTC. This gives the protein CASSLGTGRYEQYF.

The CDR3 loop is CASSQGAVNTEAFF. The DNA for the CDR3 is TGCGCCAGCAGCCAAGGGGCAGTCAACACTGAAGCTTTCTTT. This sequence joins TRBV4-1 and TRBJ1-1; no clear D gene. Looked up from germline, CDR1 is MGHRA and CDR2 is YSYEKL. V lost 1 base, J lost 2 bases, and 8 bases lay in between. The length of the CDR3 is 14 residues.

This chain uses TRBV25-1 with TRBJ1-5; no clear D. The CDR3 contains 14 residues. The germline V and J ends were trimmed by 1 base and 1 base, with 5 bases remaining between them. Looked up from germline, CDR1 is MGHDK and CDR2 is SYGVNS. For the CDR3, the DNA is TGTGCCAGCAGTGAATTACAGAGCAATCAGCCCCAGCATTTT. Its protein product is CASSELQSNQPQHF.

V gene TRBV6-1 combines with J gene TRBJ1-5; 7 nucleotides agree with TRBD1. Losses at the gene ends were 2 bases for V and 2 bases for J; bases not matched to a gene: 6. The CDR3 is made up of 16 amino acids. Germline CDR1 reads MNHNS; CDR2 reads SASEGT. CDR3 residues: CASSEQGEMGNQPQHF. The DNA of the CDR3 is TGTGCCAGCAGTGAACAGGGGGAAATGGGCAATCAGCCCCAGCATTTT.

The chain is built from TRBV5-1 and TRBJ1-4; D is perhaps TRBD1 (6 bases). This CDR3 is built from 15 residues. CDR1 is SGHRS and CDR2 is YFSETQ in the germline V gene. V gave up 1 base and J gave up 3 bases, with 10 bases separating them. CDR3 coding DNA: TGCGCCAGCAGCTTGCAGGGGCCCTCTAATGAAAAACTGTTTTTT. Encoded protein: CASSLQGPSNEKLFF.

V is TRBV6-5 and J is TRBJ1-1; TRBD1 might be the D (5 bases). V was clipped by 2 bases and J by 1 base, with 8 bases between them. The CDR3 is 14 residues long. The V gene's germline CDR1 is MNHEY and CDR2 SVGAGI. DNA of the CDR3: TGTGCCAGCAGTTACAGGGGAGGGAACACTGAAGCTTTCTTT. Amino acid sequence: CASSYRGGNTEAFF.

The rearrangement uses TRBV9 and TRBJ2-7; D is perhaps TRBD1 (6 bases). Germline CDR1 and CDR2: SGDLS and YYNGEE. CDR3 length equals 18 residues. V was trimmed by 0 bases and J by 3 bases, leaving 22 bases between them. For the CDR3, the DNA is TGTGCCAGCAGCGTAGGGAACAGGGCATCCTCGGGTAACTACGAGCAGTACTTC. Amino acids: CASSVGNRASSGNYEQYF.

The chain is built from TRBV5-5 and TRBJ2-6, with D tentatively TRBD2 (5 bases). Germline V CDR1 and CDR2: SGHKS, YYEKEE (reference sequence). This CDR3 comprises 14 residues. Between the trimmed V and J ends, which lost 7 bases and 0 bases, there was a span of 8 bases. CDR3 sequence reads: CASDGGSGANVLTF. CDR3 bases: TGTGCCAGCGACGGAGGCTCTGGGGCCAACGTCCTGACTTTC.

A word on this clone: This sample includes further DNA sequences coding for the same CDR3. This chain links TRBV2 with TRBJ1-1, with D perhaps TRBD1 (5 bases). The germline V gene encodes CDR1 SNHLY and CDR2 FYNNEI. The CDR3 totals 13 residues. V was shortened by 5 bases and J by 1 base, with 8 bases between the two germline ends. The DNA of the CDR3 is TGTGCCAGCAGTCAGGGCGAGAACACTGAAGCTTTCTTT. Translated: CASSQGENTEAFF.

The CDR3, as DNA: TGTGCCAGCAGTTCCGGGACAGGGGGCAACTATGGCTACACCTTC. It encodes CASSSGTGGNYGYTF. J is TRBJ1-2 and V is TRBV27, with 12 bases that match TRBD1. V shed 4 bases, J shed 2 bases, and the junction held 2 bases outside the gene matches. The CDR3 covers 15 residues. Germline V gives CDR1 MNHEY, CDR2 SMNVEV (reference sequence).

Of note for this clone: Other DNA sequences within the sample encode an identical CDR3. The chain carries TRBV6-1 and TRBJ1-1; D is perhaps TRBD1 (5 bases). Germline loops: CDR1 MNHNS, CDR2 SASEGT. CDR3 size: 13 residues. V was clipped by 4 bases and J by 3 bases, with 9 bases between them. CDR3 coding DNA: TGTGCCAGCAGTGGGCAGGGCTACACTGAAGCTTTCTTT. It is translated as CASSGQGYTEAFF.

V is TRBV6-5 and J is TRBJ2-7; a possible D gene is TRBD2 (6 bases). Trimming stripped 6 bases from V and 5 bases from J, with 14 bases between. This CDR3 has 13 amino acids. Germline assignment: CDR1 MNHEY and CDR2 SVGAGI. In DNA, the CDR3 is TGTGCCAGCAGGGTGACTAGTCTCCACGAGCAGTACTTC. This encodes CASRVTSLHEQYF.

This chain joins TRBV7-2 and TRBJ1-6; 7 bases match TRBD1. In germline, CDR1 is SGHTA, CDR2 FQGNSA. This CDR3 region has 14 residues. The V and J ends lost 5 bases and 9 bases, in that order; junction bases with no gene match: 7. This chain's CDR3 is CASSPGQAISPLHF. The CDR3 region has the DNA TGTGCCAGCAGCCCAGGACAGGCTATTTCACCCCTCCACTTT.

The chain links TRBV6-5 to TRBJ2-7; D possibly corresponds to TRBD1 (5 bases). The CDR3 contains 14 residues. Germline-derived CDR1 and CDR2 are MNHEY and SVGAGI. Trimming shortened V by 3 bases and J by 3 bases, and 12 bases separated the two germline ends. The CDR3 sequence is CASSYTGDYYEQYF. The CDR3 DNA reads TGTGCCAGCAGTTATACAGGAGATTACTACGAGCAGTACTTC.

Notes on this clone: A junction end diverges from the germline sequence, so it may reflect a read error. V and J are TRBV6-5 and TRBJ2-3; TRBD1 might be the D (5 bases). The CDR3 extends over 16 amino acids. The germline V gene has CDR1 MNHEY and CDR2 SVGAGI. The CDR3 loop is CANSYSRRGGTDTQYF. In DNA form, the CDR3 reads TGTGCCAACAGTTACTCCCGAAGGGGCGGCACAGATACGCAGTATTTT.

V and J are TRBV4-3 and TRBJ1-2; weak D call: TRBD1 (5 bases). The CDR3 contains 17 residues. Germline CDR1 and CDR2: LGHNA and YSLEER. Trimming took 0 bases from V and 0 from J, leaving 14 bases between them. Here the CDR3 DNA reads TGCGCCAGCAGCCAAGACCCCGACAGTTCAGCTAACTATGGCTACACCTTC. Translated, it gives CASSQDPDSSANYGYTF.

The gene calls are TRBV6-1 and TRBJ1-5, with 8 positions matching TRBD1. CDR3 length: 14 residues. Germline CDR1 and CDR2: MNHNS and SASEGT. After removal of 3 bases from V and 3 bases from J, the junction contained 1 base not matched to a gene. CDR3 sequence reads: CASSETGDNQPQHF. For the CDR3, the DNA is TGTGCCAGCAGTGAGACAGGGGACAATCAGCCCCAGCATTTT.

This clone was observed a single time. This sequence joins TRBV6-4 and TRBJ2-5, with 13 bases identical to TRBD2. Looked up from germline, CDR1 is MRHNA and CDR2 is SNTAGT. The CDR3 length is 17 residues. Losses at the gene ends were 6 bases for V and 5 bases for J; bases not matched to a gene: 12. CDR3 nucleotide sequence: TGTGCCAGCAGCCTTAGGGCACTAGCGGGGGGGCGGGAGACCCAGTACTTC. Encoded protein: CASSLRALAGGRETQYF.

The rearrangement joins TRBV5-8 to TRBJ2-5; D not resolved. CDR1 SGHTS and CDR2 YDEGEE come from the germline V gene. The CDR3 spans 13 residues. Trimming took off 1 base at V and 3 bases at J, with 7 bases between the two ends. CDR3 DNA: TGTGCCAGCAGCTTGTGGAGCGAAGAGACCCAGTACTTC. Protein product: CASSLWSEETQYF.